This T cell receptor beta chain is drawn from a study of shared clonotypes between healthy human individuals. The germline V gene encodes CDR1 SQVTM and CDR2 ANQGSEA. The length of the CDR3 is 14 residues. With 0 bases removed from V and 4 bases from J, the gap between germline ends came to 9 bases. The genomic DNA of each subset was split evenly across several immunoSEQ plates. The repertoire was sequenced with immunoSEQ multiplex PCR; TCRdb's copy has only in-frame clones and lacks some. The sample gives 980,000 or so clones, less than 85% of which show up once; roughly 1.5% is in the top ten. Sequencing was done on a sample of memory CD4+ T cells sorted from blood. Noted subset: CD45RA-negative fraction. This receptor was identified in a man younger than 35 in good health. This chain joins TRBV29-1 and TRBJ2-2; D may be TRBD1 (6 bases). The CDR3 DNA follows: TGCAGCGTTGAAGAGGACAGCCCCACCGGGGAGCTGTTTTTT. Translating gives CSVEEDSPTGELFF.